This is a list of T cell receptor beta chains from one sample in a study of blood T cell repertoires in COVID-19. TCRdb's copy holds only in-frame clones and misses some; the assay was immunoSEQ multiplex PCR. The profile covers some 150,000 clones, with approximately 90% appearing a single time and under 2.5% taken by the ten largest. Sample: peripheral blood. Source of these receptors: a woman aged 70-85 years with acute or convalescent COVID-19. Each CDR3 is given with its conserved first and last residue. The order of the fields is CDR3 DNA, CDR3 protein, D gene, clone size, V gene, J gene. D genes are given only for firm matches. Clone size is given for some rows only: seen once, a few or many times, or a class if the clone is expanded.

TGTGCCAGCAGCCAAGGGAAGCGGACTGAAGCTTTCTTT	CASSQGKRTEAFF	-	once	TRBV3-1/TRBV3-2	TRBJ1-1
TGTGCCAGCAGCTTAATCCGACCAAGGGGACAGGGGAGGAGGAACATTCAGTACTTC	CASSLIRPRGQGRRNIQYF	TRBD1	once	TRBV7-2	TRBJ2-4
TGTGCCAGCAGTTACTCAAAACCTCTCGGTCAGCCCCAGCATTTT	CASSYSKPLGQPQHF	-	-	TRBV6-5	TRBJ1-5
TGTGCCAGCAGCCTAGGACAGGGGATTTTTAACTATGGCTACACCTTC	CASSLGQGIFNYGYTF	TRBD1	-	TRBV3-1/TRBV3-2	TRBJ1-2
TGTGCCAGCAGCGTGGGAGGGGGCAATCAGCCCCAGCATTTT	CASSVGGGNQPQHF	-	-	TRBV9	TRBJ1-5
TGTGCCAGCAGTTTCGACCTCCCGCTTGCCGGGACTGAAGCTTTCTTT	CASSFDLPLAGTEAFF	-	-	TRBV27	TRBJ1-1
TGTGCCAGCAGTTACTCAAGGACAGGGGGGGCTGAAGCTTTCTTT	CASSYSRTGGAEAFF	TRBD1	-	TRBV6-5	TRBJ1-1
TGTGCCAGCAGCAAAGCTGGTATTAGGGGTGAAAAACTGTTTTTT	CASSKAGIRGEKLFF	-	-	TRBV11-2	TRBJ1-4
TGCGCCAGCAGCCAAACAGGGGGCGTAGGATATGGCTACACCTTC	CASSQTGGVGYGYTF	TRBD1	-	TRBV5-1	TRBJ1-2
TGTGCCATCAAGGAGGTGTTAACTGGAAACACCATATATTTT	CAIKEVLTGNTIYF	-	-	TRBV10-3	TRBJ1-3
TGTGCCAGCAGTTTACTTGGGACAGGAAGGGAGACCCAGTACTTC	CASSLLGTGRETQYF	TRBD1	-	TRBV28	TRBJ2-5
TGTGCCAGCAGCCCGGGGCGGGGGGGCAGTGAGCAGTTCTTC	CASSPGRGGSEQFF	TRBD2	-	TRBV7-6	TRBJ2-1
TGTGCCAGCAGCTCAATCCCTAACTATGGCTACACCTTC	CASSSIPNYGYTF	-	once	TRBV11-2	TRBJ1-2
TGTGCCAGCAGCCAAGATAATGTGGCCAAAAACATTCAGTACTTC	CASSQDNVAKNIQYF	-	-	TRBV3-1/TRBV3-2	TRBJ2-4
TGTGCCAGCAGCCCCAGTCCTCGGGATGAGCAGTTCTTC	CASSPSPRDEQFF	-	-	TRBV9	TRBJ2-1
TGTGCCAGCAGCCGAAGCTCCGGGACTAGCGGGGGGATAGCCAAAAACATTCAGTACTTC	CASSRSSGTSGGIAKNIQYF	TRBD2	-	TRBV3-1/TRBV3-2	TRBJ2-4
TGTGCCAGCAGCGATACCGGGGCAGGGGGAGAAAAACTGTTTTTT	CASSDTGAGGEKLFF	TRBD1	-	TRBV5-6	TRBJ1-4
TGTGCCAGCAGCCCAACCGGACATTCGGACACTGAAGCTTTCTTT	CASSPTGHSDTEAFF	-	-	TRBV7-3	TRBJ1-1
TGTGCCAGCTCTCAAAACAGGGGAAATAATGAAAAACTGTTTTTT	CASSQNRGNNEKLFF	TRBD1	-	TRBV18	TRBJ1-4
TGTGCCAGCAGCTTAGTGGGTAGCGGGGGGGCCGTTGAGCAGTTCTTC	CASSLVGSGGAVEQFF	TRBD2	-	TRBV7-8	TRBJ2-1
TGTGCCATCAGTGAGTCAAGTAAGCGGCGTGAAAAACTGTTTTTT	CAISESSKRREKLFF	-	few	TRBV10-3	TRBJ1-4
TGTGCCAGCAGACTTATGACAGGGGTTGGTCAGCCCCAGCATTTT	CASRLMTGVGQPQHF	TRBD1	-	TRBV6-6	TRBJ1-5
TGTGCCATCAGTGCCGCTAGCGGGGGAAGCTACAATGAGCAGTTCTTC	CAISAASGGSYNEQFF	TRBD2	-	TRBV10-3	TRBJ2-1
TGTGCCAGCAAACAGGGGGGGTCGGGAAACACCATATATTTT	CASKQGGSGNTIYF	TRBD1	-	TRBV28	TRBJ1-3